This T cell receptor (beta chain) was recorded in a study of cytomegalovirus exposure and HLA in healthy donors. Study at large: Earlier work reported 100 million or so unique TCR beta sequences from roughly 180 million T cells.

A word on this clone: Its antigen is undetermined. At one boundary the junction diverges from the germline segment, which might be a read error.

General observations from the study: Cytomegalovirus association was listed for around 170 TCR beta chains.

The PCR employed 60 Vbeta primers together with 13 Jbeta primers. Original handling: There were about 80 million unique TCR beta chains by a later count, and approximately 11 million of them were shared. Generated by immunoSEQ multiplex PCR, the TCRdb table keeps only in-frame clones and is missing some. D and trimming were read from the DNA, whereas the V and J calls and clone size are those reported in that table. The repertoire has 150,000 to 180,000 clones, about four fifths of them found once; the top ten carry 2.8%. Per germline, CDR1 MGHRA and CDR2 YSYEKL. This CDR3 contains 16 residues. Healthy bone marrow donors made up the donors.

The sequenced sample consisted of PBMCs. This sequence joins TRBV4-1 and TRBJ2-6, with D possibly matching TRBD1 (6 bases). The sequence was collected from a man aged 18-30 years in good health and CMV-seronegative. CDR3 in DNA: TGCGCCAGCAGCCAAGTACAGGGCTCTGGGGCCAACGGCCTGACTTTC. Translated, it gives CASSQVQGSGANGLTF.